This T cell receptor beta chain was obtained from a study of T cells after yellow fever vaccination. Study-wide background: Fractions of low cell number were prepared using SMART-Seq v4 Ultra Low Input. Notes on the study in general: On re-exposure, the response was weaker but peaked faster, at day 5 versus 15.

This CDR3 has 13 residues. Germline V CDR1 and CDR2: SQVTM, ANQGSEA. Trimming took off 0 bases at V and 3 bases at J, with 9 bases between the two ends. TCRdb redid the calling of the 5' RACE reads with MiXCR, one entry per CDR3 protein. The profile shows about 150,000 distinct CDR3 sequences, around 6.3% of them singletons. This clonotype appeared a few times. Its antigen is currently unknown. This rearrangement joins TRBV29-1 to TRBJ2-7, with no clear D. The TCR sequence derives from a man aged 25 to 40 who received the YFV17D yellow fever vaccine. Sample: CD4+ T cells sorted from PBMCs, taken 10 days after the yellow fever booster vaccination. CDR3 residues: CSVEDGQDYEQYF. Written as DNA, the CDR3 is TGCAGCGTTGAAGACGGTCAGGACTACGAGCAGTACTTC.